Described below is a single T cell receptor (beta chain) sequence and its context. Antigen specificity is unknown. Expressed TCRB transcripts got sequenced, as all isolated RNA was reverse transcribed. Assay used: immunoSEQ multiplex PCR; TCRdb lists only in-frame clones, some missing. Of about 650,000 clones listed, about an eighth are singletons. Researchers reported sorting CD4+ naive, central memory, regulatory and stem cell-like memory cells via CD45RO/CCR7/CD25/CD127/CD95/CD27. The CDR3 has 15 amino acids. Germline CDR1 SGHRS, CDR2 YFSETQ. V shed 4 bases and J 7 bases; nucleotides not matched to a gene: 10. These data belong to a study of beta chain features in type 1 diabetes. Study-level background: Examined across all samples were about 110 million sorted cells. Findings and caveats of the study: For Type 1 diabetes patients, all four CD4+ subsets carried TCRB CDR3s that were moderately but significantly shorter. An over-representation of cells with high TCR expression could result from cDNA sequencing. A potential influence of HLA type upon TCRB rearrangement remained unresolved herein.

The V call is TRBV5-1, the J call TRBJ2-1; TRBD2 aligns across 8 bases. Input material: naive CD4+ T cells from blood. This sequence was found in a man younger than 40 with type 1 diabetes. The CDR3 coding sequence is TGCGCCAGCAGCCTCAGCGGGGGTTTTGGAAATGAGCAGTTCTTC. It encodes CASSLSGGFGNEQFF.